These 23 T cell receptor beta chains were all obtained from the same sample, sequenced in a study of T-cell memory formation after mild COVID-19. TCRdb re-derived calls from the 5' RACE reads in MiXCR, one entry per CDR3 protein. The table includes about 340,000 distinct CDR3 sequences, 10% to 15% detected once. Sequencing was performed on PBMCs or a T cell subset sorted from them (not recorded which). These receptors came from a man aged 18-30 years who had mild COVID-19 (a few samples of this study predate the infection). Cell type and time point are not known.

This clonotype was counted a few times. This rearrangement joins TRBV20-1 to TRBJ2-7; the match to TRBD1 covers 12 bases. After removal of 3 bases from V and 5 bases from J, the junction contained 5 bases not matched to a gene. This CDR3 region has 14 residues. Germline CDR1 is DFQATT and CDR2 is SNEGSKA (reference sequence). The CDR3 loop reads CSASGTGGNHEQYV. In DNA, the CDR3 is TGCAGTGCTAGCGGGACAGGGGGCAATCACGAGCAGTACGTC.

Only a few counts were recorded for this clonotype. The CDR3 DNA reads as TGTGCCAGCAGTTTACACGGCGGGCTCTATGGCTACACCTTC. This codes for CASSLHGGLYGYTF. V gene TRBV12-3 or TRBV12-4 combines with J gene TRBJ1-2; D remains unclear. The V gene lost 2 bases and the J gene lost 4 bases, with 11 bases spanning the gap. The CDR3 totals 14 residues.

The V and J genes are TRBV29-1 and TRBJ1-2, with D possibly being TRBD1 (5 bases). V was trimmed by 4 bases and J by 6 bases, leaving 15 bases between them. This CDR3 is 13 amino acids long. The V gene's germline CDR1 is SQVTM and CDR2 ANQGSEA. The CDR3 reads CSVVWGRIDGYTF. The CDR3 DNA reads TGCAGCGTTGTTTGGGGGAGAATAGATGGCTACACCTTC.

The chain joins TRBV5-1 to TRBJ2-5; no clear D gene. V dropped 0 bases and J dropped 1 base, with 10 bases sitting between them. CDR3 length equals 15 residues. CDR1 and CDR2 (germline): SGHRS, YFSETQ. As DNA, the CDR3 is TGCGCCAGCAGCTTGGAAACGCTTGCCCAAGAGACCCAGTACTTC. Its protein product is CASSLETLAQETQYF.

This clonotype was seen more than once but under ten times. The CDR3 sequence is CAQSSQGAADEQFF. As DNA, the CDR3 is TGTGCCCAGTCCTCACAGGGGGCTGCGGATGAGCAGTTCTTC. The genes are TRBV10-3 and TRBJ2-1; TRBD1 agrees at 9 bases. Trimming took 11 bases from V and 8 from J; bases not matched to a gene: 13. This CDR3 spans 14 amino acids. Germline assignment: CDR1 ENHRY and CDR2 SYGVKD.

The chain employs TRBV12-3 or TRBV12-4 and TRBJ2-1; D may be TRBD1 (5 bases). CDR3 length: 13 residues. V gave up 3 bases and J gave up 10 bases, with 13 bases separating them. In DNA form, the CDR3 reads TGTGCCAGCAGTTTTATTCAGGGCAAAGAGCAGTTCTTC. The encoded protein is CASSFIQGKEQFF.

The chain recombines TRBV9 with TRBJ2-7; no clear D gene. V was shortened by 1 base and J by 4 bases, with 6 bases between the two germline ends. The CDR3 spans 12 residues. Germline V CDR1 and CDR2: SGDLS, YYNGEE. The CDR3 coding sequence is TGTGCCAGCAGCGTAACCGGATACGAGCAGTACTTC. This gives the protein CASSVTGYEQYF. Supplemented by reference TRBV9 and TRBJ2-7, the full variable domain reads DSGVTQTPKHLITATGQRVTLRCSPRSGDLSVYWYQQSLDQGLQFLIQYYNGEERAKGNILERFSAQQFPDLHSELNLSSLELGDSALYFCASSVTGYEQYFGPGTRLTVT.

In this sample, this clonotype turned up a few times. The chain combines TRBV29-1 with TRBJ2-1; 7 bases are a match to TRBD1. CDR1 is SQVTM and CDR2 is ANQGSEA in the germline V gene. The length of the CDR3 is 13 residues. After removal of 6 bases from V and 6 bases from J, the junction contained 8 bases not matched to a gene. The CDR3 sequence: CSVHRGQLNEQFF. The CDR3 DNA reads as TGCAGCGTCCATAGGGGACAGCTCAATGAGCAGTTCTTC.

The chain employs TRBV12-3 or TRBV12-4 and TRBJ2-3, with TRBD1 matching over 7 bases. The CDR3 is 21 amino acids. J lost 8 bases, V lost 2 bases, and 28 bases had no gene match. In DNA form, the CDR3 reads TGTGCCAGCAGTTTAAGCCCATCTAATACGGGACAGATCATTAGCCGTGGTACGCAGTATTTT. This gives the protein CASSLSPSNTGQIISRGTQYF.

The chain is built from TRBV7-8 and TRBJ2-3; 16 positions match TRBD2. This CDR3 spans 18 amino acids. Germline V lookup: CDR1 SGHVS, CDR2 FQNEAQ. The V and J ends lost 5 bases and 5 bases, in that order; junction bases with no gene match: 10. CDR3 loop: CASSKGTSGGATVDTQYF. In nucleotides, the CDR3 is TGTGCCAGCAGCAAGGGGACTAGCGGGGGGGCCACTGTAGATACGCAGTATTTT.

The chain recombines TRBV11-2 with TRBJ2-1; TRBD1 matches at 9 bases. J gave up 6 bases and V 6 bases, and 15 bases lay outside the gene matches. CDR3 length equals 17 residues. The germline gives CDR1 SGHAT, CDR2 FQNNGV. The CDR3 here is CASSPRQGDFLGNEQFF. The DNA for the CDR3 is TGTGCCAGCAGTCCCAGACAGGGGGATTTTCTAGGCAATGAGCAGTTCTTC.

The sample holds many counts of this clonotype. The J gene is TRBJ2-7, the V gene TRBV5-1; the D gene could be TRBD1 or TRBD2 (7 bases each). Germline values: CDR1 SGHRS, CDR2 YFSETQ. This CDR3 contains 15 residues. The V and J ends lost 2 bases and 4 bases respectively, with 16 bases between them. The CDR3 is CASSFQGGLGYEQYF. In DNA, the CDR3 is TGCGCCAGCAGCTTCCAGGGGGGGTTGGGGTACGAGCAGTACTTC.

The rearrangement joins TRBV19 to TRBJ2-5, with D tentatively TRBD1 or TRBD2 (6 bases each). This CDR3 region has 15 residues. The germline V gene encodes CDR1 LNHDA and CDR2 SQIVND (reference sequence). Trimming pared 2 bases from V and 7 bases from J, leaving 17 bases between. This CDR3 reads CASSISSGAARTQYF. CDR3 in DNA: TGTGCCAGTAGTATATCCTCGGGGGCAGCGAGGACCCAGTACTTC.

The chain uses TRBV20-1 and TRBJ1-4, with unresolved D. Germline assignment: CDR1 DFQATT and CDR2 SNEGSKA (reference sequence). The V and J ends lost 6 bases and 5 bases respectively, with 7 bases between them. The CDR3 has 11 residues. The CDR3 reads CSAPDNEKLFF. For the CDR3, the DNA is TGCAGTGCCCCGGACAATGAAAAACTGTTTTTT.

This clonotype was observed a few times. The rearrangement links TRBV6-6 to TRBJ2-7; D not certain. This CDR3 spans 12 amino acids. The V end lost 8 bases, the J end lost 6 bases, and 14 bases lay between the germline ends. Germline-derived CDR1 and CDR2 are MNHNY and SVGAGI (reference sequence). The CDR3 region is CASSAGPIEQYF. The CDR3 nucleotides are TGTGCCAGCTCCGCCGGACCGATCGAGCAGTACTTC.

The chain couples TRBV12-3 or TRBV12-4 to TRBJ1-2; no definite D call. The CDR3 covers 11 residues. Trimming left V 2 bases short and J 6 bases short, with 4 bases between. CDR3 protein: CASSLHHGYTF. The CDR3 nucleotides read TGTGCCAGCAGTTTACATCATGGCTACACCTTC.

The rearrangement joins TRBV29-1 to TRBJ2-5; 7 bases line up with TRBD1. This CDR3 region has 11 residues. From germline, CDR1 is SQVTM and CDR2 ANQGSEA. The CDR3 DNA reads TGCAGTACAGGGGAACAAGAGACCCAGTACTTC. It specifies CSTGEQETQYF.

This clonotype has a handful of counts. This chain connects TRBV4-1 to TRBJ2-5; tentatively, D is TRBD2 (8 bases). Germline lookup yields CDR1 MGHRA and CDR2 YSYEKL. This CDR3 is 14 amino acids long. Deletions cut 6 bases from V and 3 bases from J, with 14 bases between. The chain's CDR3 is CASRREGAEETQYF. DNA for the CDR3: TGCGCCAGCAGACGGGAGGGGGCGGAAGAGACCCAGTACTTC.

The chain is built from TRBV7-2 and TRBJ2-1; 10 bases align to TRBD2. CDR3 length equals 16 residues. CDR1 and CDR2 (germline): SGHTA, FQGNSA. J lost 4 bases, V lost 2 bases, and 5 bases had no gene match. The chain's CDR3 is CASSLLSTSGYNEQFF. CDR3 nucleotide sequence: TGTGCCAGCAGCTTATTGTCGACTAGCGGGTACAATGAGCAGTTCTTC. Full variable domain (missing parts from reference TRBV7-2 and TRBJ2-1): GAGVSQSPSNKVTEKGKDVELRCDPISGHTALYWYRQSLGQGLEFLIYFQGNSAPDKSGLPSDRFSAERTGGSVSTLTIQRTQQEDSAVYLCASSLLSTSGYNEQFFGPGTRLTVL.

This clonotype was counted between two and nine times. The rearrangement links TRBV9 to TRBJ2-7, with D possibly TRBD1 on 6 matching bases. Germline V gene data show CDR1 as SGDLS and CDR2 as YYNGEE. V was pared by 0 bases and J by 4 bases, with 14 bases between. CDR3 size: 15 residues. The CDR3 spells CASSVGAGDLYEQYF. The CDR3 bases are TGTGCCAGCAGCGTAGGGGCAGGGGATCTTTACGAGCAGTACTTC.

This chain uses TRBV24-1 with TRBJ1-1; perhaps TRBD1 as D (5 bases). Trimming left V 5 bases short and J 1 base short, with 10 bases between. CDR3 size: 14 residues. CDR1 and CDR2 from the germline V gene are KGHDR and SFDVKD. CDR3 sequence: CATSGGRGNTEAFF. CDR3 bases: TGTGCCACCAGTGGGGGTAGGGGGAACACTGAAGCTTTCTTT.

The sample holds many counts of this clonotype. V is TRBV4-2 and J is TRBJ1-2, with D possibly TRBD1 on 5 matching bases. Per germline, CDR1 LGHNA and CDR2 YNFKEQ. V lost 4 bases and J 4 bases, leaving 16 bases between the germline ends. This CDR3 comprises 15 residues. The CDR3 region is CASSPFESGPYGYTF. For the CDR3, the DNA is TGTGCCAGCAGCCCTTTCGAATCGGGGCCCTATGGCTACACCTTC.

This clonotype was counted between two and nine times. The chain couples TRBV20-1 to TRBJ2-7, with 9 bases matching TRBD1. V lost 2 bases to trimming and J lost 4 bases; unmatched junction nucleotides: 9. Germline CDR1 DFQATT, CDR2 SNEGSKA (reference sequence). This CDR3 contains 15 residues. CDR3 region: CSARSPGTGLYEQYV. DNA of the CDR3: TGCAGTGCTAGATCCCCCGGGACAGGGTTATACGAGCAGTACGTC.